This T cell receptor (beta chain) stems from a study of Ad26.COV2.S vaccination and SARS-CoV-2 variants. Germline V gene lookup returns CDR1 MGHDK and CDR2 SYGVNS. The CDR3 has 15 residues. Trimming removed 4 bases at V and 1 base at J, with 13 bases between. Treatment indicated: approximately 18 received Ad26.COV2.S at low or high dose, single or two shots; several received placebo; per-sample allocation not given. Day 63 after the first injection of vaccine or placebo was the sampling time. This table comes from immunoSEQ multiplex PCR, and its TCRdb copy is limited to in-frame clones, with some not included. Of more than 300,000 clones listed, approximately 86% were seen once; the top ten hold 9.5% to 12%.

Here the sequenced sample was peripheral blood, taken in a trial of Ad26.COV2.S vaccine versus placebo. This rearrangement joins TRBV25-1 to TRBJ1-1; possible D gene TRBD1, 6 bases. The TCR sequence derives from a person aged 18 to 65 who received the Ad26.COV2.S COVID-19 vaccine or a placebo. CDR3 amino acids: CASSGEQGTNTEAFF. The CDR3 DNA reads TGTGCCAGCAGTGGCGAACAGGGTACGAACACTGAAGCTTTCTTT.